These 5 T cell receptor beta chains came from one sample sequenced in a study of cytomegalovirus exposure and HLA in healthy donors. Profiled with immunoSEQ multiplex PCR; TCRdb holds only in-frame clones, not every one. Seen here are over 150,000 clones, around 84% observed once, and the top ten hold 13%. Sequences were obtained from PBMCs. The receptors here all came from a young woman in good health and CMV-seropositive.

The chain combines TRBV28 with TRBJ2-7; TRBD1 agrees at 7 bases. Germline V gives CDR1 MDHEN, CDR2 SYDVKM. V lost 6 bases to trimming and J lost 0 bases; unmatched junction nucleotides: 5. The CDR3 contains 14 residues. The DNA for the CDR3 is TGTGCCAGCAGAGAGACAGGGTCCTCCTACGAGCAGTACTTC. This translates into CASRETGSSYEQYF. Combining the CDR3 with reference TRBV28 and TRBJ2-7 gives the whole variable domain DVKVTQSSRYLVKRTGEKVFLECVQDMDHENMFWYRQDPGLGLRLIYFSYDVKMKEKGDIPEGYSVSREKKERFSLILESASTNQTSMYLCASRETGSSYEQYFGPGTRLTVT.

The rearrangement joins TRBV4-1 to TRBJ2-7, with TRBD1 matching over 8 bases. V was clipped by 0 bases and J by 3 bases; unmatched bases: 16. Germline V lookup: CDR1 MGHRA, CDR2 YSYEKL. The CDR3 sequence is 19 residues long. As DNA, the CDR3 is TGCGCCAGCAGCCAAGATTCCGGACAGGGATATACTTCGCGCTACGAGCAGTACTTC. This sequence encodes CASSQDSGQGYTSRYEQYF.

The CDR3 DNA follows: TGTGCCAGCAGTCTGTCTGAGGGTACCAATCAGCCCCAGCATTTT. Its translation: CASSLSEGTNQPQHF. The chain has TRBV28 and TRBJ1-5; D is unresolved. The germline V gene encodes CDR1 MDHEN and CDR2 SYDVKM. With 5 bases removed from V and 3 bases from J, the gap between germline ends came to 14 bases. The CDR3 contains 15 residues. Complete variable domain (other parts from reference TRBV28 and TRBJ1-5): DVKVTQSSRYLVKRTGEKVFLECVQDMDHENMFWYRQDPGLGLRLIYFSYDVKMKEKGDIPEGYSVSREKKERFSLILESASTNQTSMYLCASSLSEGTNQPQHFGDGTRLSIL.

This chain joins TRBV30 and TRBJ2-7; 7 bases agree with TRBD1. V lost 1 base and J lost 3; bases outside the gene matches: 6. CDR1 is GTSNPN and CDR2 is SVGIG in the germline V gene (reference sequence). The CDR3 totals 14 residues. The CDR3 nucleotides read TGTGCCTGGAGTGAGGGGGCCTTGGTCTACGAGCAGTACTTC. This codes for CAWSEGALVYEQYF.

This sequence joins TRBV7-2 and TRBJ1-1; tentative D call: TRBD1 (5 bases). Germline CDR1 reads SGHTA; CDR2 reads FQGNSA. The CDR3 contains 14 residues. V lost 5 bases and J 1 base, leaving 11 bases between the germline ends. The DNA of the CDR3 is TGTGCCAGCAGCCGCGGGGCGCCGAACACTGAAGCTTTCTTT. Residues: CASSRGAPNTEAFF.